This record covers a single T cell receptor (beta chain). This clone was observed many times. The target of this receptor is not known. Base-call qualities are not available, and no considerably larger clone is one nucleotide away. Genomic DNA was extracted from sorted cells for sequencing of the TCRbeta CDR3 region. The immunoSEQ Assay was used for sequencing of TCRbeta CDR3 regions. Here the immuneACCESS table is served through TCRdb, limited to in-frame sequences with V and J called. Missing clones are a known gap in these copies; in checked studies unresolved V genes cover under half, and the rest lacks a known reason. In all, the sample holds tens of thousands of clones, and approximately 82% of those were seen once. The ten largest make up less than 25% of the sample. The sample originates from a study of OX40 agonist ivuxolimab in advanced cancers. About the full investigation: Ivuxolimab, which targeted the costimulatory receptor OX40 (CD134), was an agonistic, fully human IgG2 monoclonal antibody. Patients were allowed to have had prior anti-PD-1, anti-PD-L1 or anti-CTLA-4 therapy, and approximately 43% of the dose-escalation patients had previously received checkpoint inhibitors. Of the 50 to 55 patients in dose escalation, about 20 had hepatocellular carcinoma, around 15 had melanoma, 9 had renal cell carcinoma and 9 had head and neck cancer. The monotherapy dose-escalation portion (N = 52 patients) of the phase I ivuxolimab trial is reported in the paper. The purpose of peripheral TCRbeta sequencing was to test whether ivuxolimab changed TCR sequence diversity and led to clonal T-cell expansion. Intravenous ivuxolimab was administered to patients every 2 weeks at six dose levels: 0.01, 0.1, 0.3, 1.5, 3 and 10 mg/kg. A male proportion of around 83% and a mean age of about 60 years, ranging from about 20 to 79, were recorded for the dose-escalation cohort. Partial responses were achieved by three dose-escalation patients, of whom one had hepatocellular carcinoma and two had cutaneous melanoma.

CDR1 SGHTA and CDR2 FQGNSA were looked up in the germline V gene. The CDR3 sequence holds 13 residues, the cysteine and phenylalanine included. Solely the CDR3 DNA is kept, with 39 bases framed from the first base. After removal of 5 bases from V and 4 bases from J, the junction retains 4 bases not matched to a gene. Patients with a history of autoimmune disease or receiving systemic immunosuppression were excluded from the trial. Peripheral blood for TCR sequencing was drawn from every dose cohort at baseline, at cycle 4 day 1 and at cycle 7 day 1. The samples were drawn from a first-in-human, open-label, multicenter phase I dose-escalation trial of ivuxolimab. The trial enrolled adults with locally advanced or metastatic head and neck squamous cell, hepatocellular, melanoma or renal cell carcinoma. CD4+ and CD8+ T cells were sorted separately from peripheral blood before TCR sequencing. On the study overall, not on this receptor specifically: At doses of 0.1 to 3.0 mg/kg, clonal expansion of both CD4+ and CD8+ blood T cells was observed from baseline to week 6. In partial responders in the 0.1-3.0 mg/kg groups, normalized peripheral clonal expansion was found to be among the lowest, especially among CD8+ T cells. The antigen specificity of the peripheral T cells that underwent clonal expansion was not determined. After ivuxolimab, expanded clones were on average more numerous among CD8+ T cells than among CD4+ T cells. Low levels of normalized T-cell clonal expansion were also shown by some nonresponding patients.

The chain is made from TRBV7-2 and TRBJ2-7, and 8 bases in between align with TRBD1. This sequence originates from an adult with an advanced solid tumor such as melanoma, head and neck, liver or kidney cancer. The sample here was CD4+ or CD8+ T cells sorted from blood, taken in a trial of the OX40 agonist ivuxolimab. The CDR3 reads CASSPGQGYEQYF. The nucleotide sequence reads as follows: TGTGCCAGCAGCCCCGGACAGGGTTACGAGCAGTACTTC.